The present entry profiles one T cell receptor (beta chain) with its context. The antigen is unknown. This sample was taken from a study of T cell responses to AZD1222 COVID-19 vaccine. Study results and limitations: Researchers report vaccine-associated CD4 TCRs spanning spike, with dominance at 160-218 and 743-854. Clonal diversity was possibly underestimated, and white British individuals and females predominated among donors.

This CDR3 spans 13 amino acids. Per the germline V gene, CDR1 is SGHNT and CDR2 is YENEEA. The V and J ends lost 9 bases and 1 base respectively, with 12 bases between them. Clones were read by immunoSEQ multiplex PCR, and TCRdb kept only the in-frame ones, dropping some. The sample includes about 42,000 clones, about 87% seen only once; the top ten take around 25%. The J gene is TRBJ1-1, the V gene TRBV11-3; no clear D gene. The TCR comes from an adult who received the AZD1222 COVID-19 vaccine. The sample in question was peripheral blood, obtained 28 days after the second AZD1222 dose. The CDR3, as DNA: TGTGCCAGTATCTATCGGGGGAACACTGAAGCTTTCTTT. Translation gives CASIYRGNTEAFF. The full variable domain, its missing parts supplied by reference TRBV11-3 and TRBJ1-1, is EAGVVQSPRYKIIEKKQPVAFWCNPISGHNTLYWYLQNLGQGPELLIRYENEEAVDDSQLPKDRFSAERLKGVDSTLKIQPAELGDSAVYLCASIYRGNTEAFFGQGTRLTVV.